These T cell receptor beta chains were read from a single sample in a study of T cell clusters in autoimmune cytopenias. With the multiplex PCR reads reprocessed, TCRdb shows one record per CDR3 protein and no DNA. The data show around 9,700 distinct CDR3 sequences, and the top ten clones hold around a third. A further study also used this sample, focusing on T cell repertoires in aging, cancer and after chemotherapy.

Material for sequencing was peripheral blood. These receptors all stem from a human donor in good health. CDR3s include the opening cysteine and the closing phenylalanine or tryptophan. The size entry is marked missing in some rows and otherwise reads once, few, many or a size class.

TRBV13	TRBJ2-1	NA	CASSLLAGPNNEQFF
TRBV18	TRBJ1-1	NA	CASSPSQDTEAFF
TRBV15	TRBJ2-6	medium-sized	CATSREDRAGANVLTF
TRBV7-2	TRBJ2-5	NA	CASRRTGAIETQYF
TRBV7-6	TRBJ2-1	NA	CASSSGHSSYNEQFF
TRBV29-1	TRBJ1-2	medium-sized	CSVTDRGGYTF
TRBV30	TRBJ2-2	NA	CAWSLSAGELFF
TRBV5-6	TRBJ1-4	NA	CASSLWQGTEKLFF
TRBV27	TRBJ2-1	NA	CASTPDRTSYNEQFF
TRBV18	TRBJ2-5	NA	CASSPERGETQYF
TRBV29-1	TRBJ2-1	medium-sized	CSVAAGPDNEQFF
TRBV5-5	TRBJ2-7	NA	CASSPDWDEQYF
TRBV27	TRBJ2-1	NA	CVSSPGPGQGNHEQFF
TRBV18	TRBJ1-2	NA	CASSPLDSRYGYTF
TRBV5-5	TRBJ2-4	NA	CASSLVWTSGTKNIQYF
TRBV29-1	TRBJ2-1	NA	CSVSVRADNEQFF
TRBV12-3/TRBV12-4	TRBJ1-2	NA	CASSSPLGYGYTF
TRBV5-5	TRBJ2-1	NA	CASSLGREQFF
TRBV19	TRBJ2-7	NA	CASSGQGANYYEQYF
TRBV6-2/TRBV6-3	TRBJ2-2	NA	CASSNTGELFF
TRBV6-1	TRBJ2-3	medium-sized	CASSGSGGHTDTQYF
TRBV6-1	TRBJ2-6	NA	CASGRLAFSGANVLTF
TRBV6-5	TRBJ2-3	NA	CASNSLRGAQGTQYF
TRBV6-1	TRBJ2-7	NA	CASSEASPYEQYF
TRBV30	TRBJ2-3	NA	CAFRGTGEPSGTDTQYF